A selection of T cell receptor beta chains follows, all from one sample in a study of post-analysis software for immune sequencing data. MiXCR, applied by TCRdb to the PCR reads, yields one record per CDR3 protein. The sample yields roughly 800,000 distinct CDR3 sequences, more than 45% seen once. The source material was blood. These receptors were obtained from a girl under 18 with multiple sclerosis. Both conserved end residues are part of each CDR3. Fields, in order: D gene, J gene, clone size, V gene, CDR3 DNA, CDR3 protein. The D gene is left open where the match is weak. Size is omitted from some rows. Given values are once, few, many or a class for expanded clones.

d_gene: NA
j_gene: TRBJ1-2
abundance: NA
v_gene: TRBV30
CDR3nt: TGTGCCTGGAGCCCACAGGGCGTAAACTATGGCTACACCTTC
CDR3aa: CAWSPQGVNYGYTF

d_gene: NA
j_gene: TRBJ2-3
abundance: NA
v_gene: TRBV20-1
CDR3nt: TGCAGTGCTCCTCTCGATAGCGGCACAACAGATACGCAGTATTTT
CDR3aa: CSAPLDSGTTDTQYF

d_gene: NA
j_gene: TRBJ2-1
abundance: few
v_gene: TRBV7-9
CDR3nt: TGTGCCAGCAGCTTATGGGGTGACGCTTCGCACAATGAGCAGTTCTTC
CDR3aa: CASSLWGDASHNEQFF

d_gene: NA
j_gene: TRBJ1-5
abundance: few
v_gene: TRBV12-3/TRBV12-4
CDR3nt: TGTGCCAGCAGTTTAGGAGGGGGAGGTCAGCCCCAGCATTTT
CDR3aa: CASSLGGGGQPQHF

d_gene: TRBD1
j_gene: TRBJ1-6
abundance: few
v_gene: TRBV7-6
CDR3nt: TGTGCCAGCAGCCCAAGGACAGGGACCTCCTATAATTCACCCCTCCACTTT
CDR3aa: CASSPRTGTSYNSPLHF

d_gene: NA
j_gene: TRBJ2-7
abundance: NA
v_gene: TRBV24-1
CDR3nt: TGTGCCACCAGTGACCCCCCCAGGGATGAGCAGTACTTC
CDR3aa: CATSDPPRDEQYF

d_gene: NA
j_gene: TRBJ2-7
abundance: few
v_gene: TRBV29-1
CDR3nt: TGCAGCGTTACCACCTCCTCCTACGAGCAGTACTTC
CDR3aa: CSVTTSSYEQYF

d_gene: TRBD2
j_gene: TRBJ2-1
abundance: NA
v_gene: TRBV20-1
CDR3nt: TGCAGTGCTAGGCGACTAGCGATCTACAATGAGCAGTTCTTC
CDR3aa: CSARRLAIYNEQFF

d_gene: NA
j_gene: TRBJ2-5
abundance: few
v_gene: TRBV7-6
CDR3nt: TGTGCCAGCAGCTTAAATCATGCGCTAGAGACCCAGTACTTC
CDR3aa: CASSLNHALETQYF

d_gene: NA
j_gene: TRBJ2-5
abundance: few
v_gene: TRBV7-8
CDR3nt: TGTGCCAGCAGCTTCGGACTGAGGGGGGAGACCCAGTACTTC
CDR3aa: CASSFGLRGETQYF

d_gene: TRBD2
j_gene: TRBJ2-1
abundance: once
v_gene: TRBV7-8
CDR3nt: TGTGCCAGCAGCTTATTGGTAGCGGGAGGGGTTTATGAGCAGTTCTTC
CDR3aa: CASSLLVAGGVYEQFF

d_gene: TRBD2
j_gene: TRBJ2-5
abundance: NA
v_gene: TRBV20-1
CDR3nt: TGCAGTGCTAGAGATTCCCTAGCGGGAGCGGTTGAGCAGTACTTC
CDR3aa: CSARDSLAGAVEQYF

d_gene: NA
j_gene: TRBJ1-1
abundance: NA
v_gene: TRBV4-1
CDR3nt: TGCGCCAGCAGCCAGAGGGAAGTGGGCACTGAAGCTTTCTTT
CDR3aa: CASSQREVGTEAFF

d_gene: TRBD2
j_gene: TRBJ2-5
abundance: NA
v_gene: TRBV5-1
CDR3nt: TGCGCCAGCAGCTATACACTAGCGGGAGTTCAAGAGACCCAGTACTTC
CDR3aa: CASSYTLAGVQETQYF

d_gene: NA
j_gene: TRBJ2-7
abundance: few
v_gene: TRBV7-2
CDR3nt: TGTGCCAGCAGCTTAAGGGACGTCGGAACCTACGAGCAGTACTTC
CDR3aa: CASSLRDVGTYEQYF

d_gene: NA
j_gene: TRBJ2-1
abundance: NA
v_gene: TRBV20-1
CDR3nt: TGCAGTGCACCCCACCTCAGGACCGGGAGCCCCATGGGGAATGAGCAGTTCTTC
CDR3aa: CSAPHLRTGSPMGNEQFF

d_gene: NA
j_gene: TRBJ2-3
abundance: NA
v_gene: TRBV29-1
CDR3nt: TGCAGCGTTGGACAGCCCACAGATACGCAGTATTTT
CDR3aa: CSVGQPTDTQYF

d_gene: TRBD2
j_gene: TRBJ2-7
abundance: NA
v_gene: TRBV18
CDR3nt: TGTGCCAGCTCTCCGCCCGGGGGGTACTCCTACGAGCAGTACTTC
CDR3aa: CASSPPGGYSYEQYF

d_gene: NA
j_gene: TRBJ2-5
abundance: NA
v_gene: TRBV13
CDR3nt: TGTGCCAGCAGCAACAGGAGGGAGCGTCGGGGAGAGACCCAGTACTTC
CDR3aa: CASSNRRERRGETQYF

d_gene: TRBD1
j_gene: TRBJ2-7
abundance: few
v_gene: TRBV20-1
CDR3nt: TGCAGTGCTAGGGATCCGGGACAGAGATCCTACGAGCAGTACTTC
CDR3aa: CSARDPGQRSYEQYF

d_gene: NA
j_gene: TRBJ2-1
abundance: few
v_gene: TRBV6-5
CDR3nt: TGTGCCAGCAGTTACTCGATCAGTGGAGCTGGCAATGAGCAGTTCTTC
CDR3aa: CASSYSISGAGNEQFF

d_gene: NA
j_gene: TRBJ2-1
abundance: NA
v_gene: TRBV9
CDR3nt: TGTGCCAGCAGCGCTCCGGGAGTTCAGGGCAATGAGCAGTTCTTC
CDR3aa: CASSAPGVQGNEQFF

d_gene: NA
j_gene: TRBJ2-7
abundance: NA
v_gene: TRBV18
CDR3nt: TGTGCCAGTTCACCGGAGGGGCCCTACGAGCAGTACTTC
CDR3aa: CASSPEGPYEQYF

d_gene: NA
j_gene: TRBJ2-1
abundance: NA
v_gene: TRBV6-2/TRBV6-3
CDR3nt: TGTGCCAGCAGTTACCCGTTCGGTGAGCAGTTCTTC
CDR3aa: CASSYPFGEQFF

d_gene: NA
j_gene: TRBJ2-1
abundance: few
v_gene: TRBV6-1
CDR3nt: TGTGCCAGCAGTGACTCCGGGACGGAGACTTTAGAGCAGTTCTTC
CDR3aa: CASSDSGTETLEQFF

d_gene: NA
j_gene: TRBJ2-1
abundance: NA
v_gene: TRBV5-1
CDR3nt: TGCGCCAGCAGCTTGGAGGTTGGTGGGACTAATGAGCAGTTCTTC
CDR3aa: CASSLEVGGTNEQFF

d_gene: TRBD1
j_gene: TRBJ2-1
abundance: NA
v_gene: TRBV20-1
CDR3nt: TGCAGTGCAAGTGACAGGGGCATAGACAATGAGCAGTTCTTC
CDR3aa: CSASDRGIDNEQFF

d_gene: TRBD2
j_gene: TRBJ2-1
abundance: few
v_gene: TRBV6-5
CDR3nt: TGTGCCAGCAGTTACGCGGGAGCGACCTACAATGAGCAGTTCTTC
CDR3aa: CASSYAGATYNEQFF

d_gene: NA
j_gene: TRBJ1-5
abundance: NA
v_gene: TRBV24-1
CDR3nt: TGTGCCACCTCTGGCAGCGGCAATCAGCCCCAGCATTTT
CDR3aa: CATSGSGNQPQHF

d_gene: NA
j_gene: TRBJ2-3
abundance: NA
v_gene: TRBV12-3/TRBV12-4
CDR3nt: TGTGCCAGCAGCACGACAAGGACAGATACGCAGTATTTT
CDR3aa: CASSTTRTDTQYF

d_gene: NA
j_gene: TRBJ2-5
abundance: NA
v_gene: TRBV9
CDR3nt: TGTGCCAGCAGCGTCCAAGGCAACAATGAGCAGTACTTC
CDR3aa: CASSVQGNNEQYF

d_gene: NA
j_gene: TRBJ2-3
abundance: once
v_gene: TRBV5-1
CDR3nt: TGCGCCAGCAGCTTGGAGGTAGCGGAAAGGGGAGATACGCAGTATTTT
CDR3aa: CASSLEVAERGDTQYF

d_gene: NA
j_gene: TRBJ1-5
abundance: few
v_gene: TRBV20-1
CDR3nt: TGCAGTGCTAGACCTCCCACCGGGATTAGCAATCAGCCCCAGCATTTT
CDR3aa: CSARPPTGISNQPQHF

d_gene: NA
j_gene: TRBJ2-1
abundance: few
v_gene: TRBV20-1
CDR3nt: TGCAGTGCCAGCGGGCGGGTTGGGAATGAGCAGTTCTTC
CDR3aa: CSASGRVGNEQFF

d_gene: NA
j_gene: TRBJ1-2
abundance: NA
v_gene: TRBV7-9
CDR3nt: TGTGCCAGCAGCGCACCGGGACAAAGGGGCTACACCTTC
CDR3aa: CASSAPGQRGYTF

d_gene: NA
j_gene: TRBJ2-7
abundance: NA
v_gene: TRBV11-2
CDR3nt: TGTGCCAGCAGCTTAGAGTGGGGAATGGGCCACGAGCAGTACTTC
CDR3aa: CASSLEWGMGHEQYF

d_gene: NA
j_gene: TRBJ1-6
abundance: few
v_gene: TRBV3-1
CDR3nt: TGTGCCAGCAGCCAAGAGGTTTTAAAGTTGAATTCACCCCTCCACTTT
CDR3aa: CASSQEVLKLNSPLHF

d_gene: TRBD2
j_gene: TRBJ2-1
abundance: NA
v_gene: TRBV6-6
CDR3nt: TGTGCCAGCAGTTACTTCCATGCGAGCGGGAGCTACAATGAGCAGTTCTTC
CDR3aa: CASSYFHASGSYNEQFF

d_gene: TRBD1
j_gene: TRBJ2-1
abundance: NA
v_gene: TRBV7-9
CDR3nt: TGTGCCAGCAGCCACCGGGGACAGGGTGATGAGCAGTTCTTC
CDR3aa: CASSHRGQGDEQFF

d_gene: NA
j_gene: TRBJ2-3
abundance: NA
v_gene: TRBV7-2
CDR3nt: TGTGCCAGCAGCTTTAGACGTTTACGGGAGCCAGATACGCAGTATTTT
CDR3aa: CASSFRRLREPDTQYF

d_gene: TRBD1
j_gene: TRBJ2-3
abundance: NA
v_gene: TRBV6-1
CDR3nt: TGTGCCAGCAGTGAATACGTCGGACAGGGGAACTCAGATACGCAGTATTTT
CDR3aa: CASSEYVGQGNSDTQYF

d_gene: NA
j_gene: TRBJ1-5
abundance: NA
v_gene: TRBV27
CDR3nt: TGTGCCAGCAGTTTATCGTTTGATCAGCCCCAGCATTTT
CDR3aa: CASSLSFDQPQHF

d_gene: NA
j_gene: TRBJ2-1
abundance: few
v_gene: TRBV29-1
CDR3nt: TGCAGCGTTGAAGATTCCATGGGGGGTTGGAATGAGCAGTTCTTC
CDR3aa: CSVEDSMGGWNEQFF

d_gene: TRBD2
j_gene: TRBJ2-7
abundance: NA
v_gene: TRBV12-3/TRBV12-4
CDR3nt: TGTGCCAGCAGCCGTAGCGGGTACTACGAGCAGTACTTC
CDR3aa: CASSRSGYYEQYF

d_gene: TRBD2
j_gene: TRBJ2-1
abundance: NA
v_gene: TRBV4-1
CDR3nt: TGCGCCAGCAGCCACGCTGGCGGGAGAATAGATGAGCAGTTCTTC
CDR3aa: CASSHAGGRIDEQFF

d_gene: TRBD1
j_gene: TRBJ1-1
abundance: few
v_gene: TRBV29-1
CDR3nt: TGCAGCGTTGAATCACAGGGGGCTTTCACTGAAGCTTTCTTT
CDR3aa: CSVESQGAFTEAFF

d_gene: TRBD1
j_gene: TRBJ2-1
abundance: few
v_gene: TRBV25-1
CDR3nt: TGTGCCAGCAGTGAAGGGACAGGGGACTACAATGAGCAGTTCTTC
CDR3aa: CASSEGTGDYNEQFF

d_gene: TRBD1
j_gene: TRBJ1-5
abundance: NA
v_gene: TRBV28
CDR3nt: TGTGCCAGCTGGACAGGGGTAAATCAGCCCCAGCATTTT
CDR3aa: CASWTGVNQPQHF

d_gene: TRBD2
j_gene: TRBJ2-1
abundance: NA
v_gene: TRBV29-1
CDR3nt: TGCAGCGTCCACGGGGGGGGCTTCAACAATGAGCAGTTCTTC
CDR3aa: CSVHGGGFNNEQFF

d_gene: TRBD1
j_gene: TRBJ1-2
abundance: NA
v_gene: TRBV5-1
CDR3nt: TGCGCCAGCAGCTTGGCCGGCGGTACAGGGGCAAATTCCTATGGCTACACCTTC
CDR3aa: CASSLAGGTGANSYGYTF

d_gene: NA
j_gene: TRBJ1-2
abundance: NA
v_gene: TRBV7-9
CDR3nt: TGTGCCAGCAGCAGAGGGACAGGCTACACCTTC
CDR3aa: CASSRGTGYTF